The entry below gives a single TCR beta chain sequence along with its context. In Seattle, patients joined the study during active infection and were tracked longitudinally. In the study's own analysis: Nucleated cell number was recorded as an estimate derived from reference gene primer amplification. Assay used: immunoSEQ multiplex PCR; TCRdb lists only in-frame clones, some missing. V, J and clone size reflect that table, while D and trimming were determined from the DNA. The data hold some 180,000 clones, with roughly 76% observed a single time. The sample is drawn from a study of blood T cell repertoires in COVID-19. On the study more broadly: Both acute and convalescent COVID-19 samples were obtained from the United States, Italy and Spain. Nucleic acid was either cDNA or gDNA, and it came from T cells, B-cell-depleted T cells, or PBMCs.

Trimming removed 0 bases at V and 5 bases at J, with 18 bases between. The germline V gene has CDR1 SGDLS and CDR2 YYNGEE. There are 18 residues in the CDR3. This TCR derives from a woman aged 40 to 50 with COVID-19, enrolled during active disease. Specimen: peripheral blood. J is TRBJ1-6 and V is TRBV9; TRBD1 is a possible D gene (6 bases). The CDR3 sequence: CASSVGVGPTGDNSPLHF. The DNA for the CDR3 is TGTGCCAGCAGCGTAGGGGTGGGGCCGACAGGAGATAATTCACCCCTCCACTTT.